The T cell receptor (beta chain) described here comes from a study of control samples from healthy donors and cancer patients. V was pared by 0 bases and J by 5 bases, with 3 bases of the junction left unmatched. The CDR3 has 14 amino acids. Germline assignment: CDR1 SGHTA and CDR2 FQGNSA. The assay was immunoSEQ multiplex PCR, and TCRdb's table has in-frame clones only and misses some. The table shows fewer than 150,000 clones, with 90% to 95% occurring only once. This chain connects TRBV7-2 to TRBJ2-5, with 7 nucleotides matching TRBD1. The sequence was collected from a woman aged 18-35 years in good health. Sequencing was performed on blood. The CDR3: CASSLATGSETQYF. The DNA for the CDR3 is TGTGCCAGCAGCTTAGCGACAGGGTCGGAGACCCAGTACTTC. The variable domain in full, completed from reference TRBV7-2 and TRBJ2-5, reads GAGVSQSPSNKVTEKGKDVELRCDPISGHTALYWYRQSLGQGLEFLIYFQGNSAPDKSGLPSDRFSAERTGGSVSTLTIQRTQQEDSAVYLCASSLATGSETQYFGPGTRLLVL.